This T cell receptor (beta chain) comes out of a study of immune evolution from preneoplasia to lung adenocarcinoma. In germline, CDR1 is SGHRS, CDR2 YFSETQ. Trimming at V came to 4 bases and at J to 4 bases, leaving 10 bases not matched to a gene. The CDR3 covers 16 residues. Study results and limitations: Later-stage lesions seemingly showed higher T cell density and diversity than normal lung.

TCRdb's table, derived via immunoSEQ multiplex PCR, lists solely in-frame clones and lacks some. The sample holds some 6,500 clones, 75% to 90% seen once. In regard to this clone: Antigen unknown.

V gene TRBV5-1 combines with J gene TRBJ1-3; 8 bases map to TRBD1. The sequenced sample consisted of FFPE lung adenocarcinoma in situ tissue. This clonotype was sampled from an older donor with lung adenocarcinoma. As DNA, the CDR3 is TGCGCCAGCAGCCCCAGAACAGGGGGATCCGGAAACACCATATATTTT. It specifies CASSPRTGGSGNTIYF.